This TCR beta chain stems from a study of T-cell memory formation after mild COVID-19. This CDR3 spans 17 amino acids. Trimming took off 2 bases at V and 5 bases at J, with 21 bases between the two ends. Germline loops: CDR1 SGDLS, CDR2 YYNGEE. This clonotype was counted once. Its antigen is unknown. TCR alpha and TCR beta cDNA libraries carrying sample barcodes and UMIs came from 5'RACE with constant-segment primers. One entry per CDR3 protein, called by TCRdb with MiXCR from the 5' RACE reads. The repertoire holds 280,000 or so distinct CDR3 sequences, with approximately 18% as singletons. Study-wide findings and caveats: Day 15 to 85 contractors were CD4/CD8 balanced; later expanders leaned CD4+. In second-wave clones peaking day 37, SARS-CoV-2 specificity remained unconfirmed.

The chain is built from TRBV9 and TRBJ2-3; D is unclear. Material for sequencing was PBMCs or a T cell subset sorted from them (not recorded which). The source is a young man who had mild COVID-19 (a few samples of this study predate the infection). Cell type and time point are not known. For the CDR3, the DNA is TGTGCCAGCAGCGTTACCTCCCACAGCCGACGTGGAGATACGCAGTATTTT. Amino acids: CASSVTSHSRRGDTQYF.